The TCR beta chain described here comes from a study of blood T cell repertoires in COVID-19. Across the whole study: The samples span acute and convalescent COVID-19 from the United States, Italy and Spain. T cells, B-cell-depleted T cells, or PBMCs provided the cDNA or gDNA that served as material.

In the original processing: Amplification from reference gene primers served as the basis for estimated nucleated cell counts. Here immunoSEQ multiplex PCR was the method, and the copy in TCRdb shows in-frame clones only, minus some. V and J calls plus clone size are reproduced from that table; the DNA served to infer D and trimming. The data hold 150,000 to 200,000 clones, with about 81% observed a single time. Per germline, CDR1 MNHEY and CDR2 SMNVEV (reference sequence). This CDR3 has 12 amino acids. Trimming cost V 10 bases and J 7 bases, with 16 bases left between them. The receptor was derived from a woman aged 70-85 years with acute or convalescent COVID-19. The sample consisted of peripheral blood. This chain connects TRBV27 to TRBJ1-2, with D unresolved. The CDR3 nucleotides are TGTGCCATCCTAAGGGAGCGCGGTGGCTACACCTTC. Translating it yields CAILRERGGYTF.